The 17 T cell receptor beta chains below come from one sample, sequenced in a study of OX40 agonist ivuxolimab in advanced cancers. The data were produced by immunoSEQ multiplex PCR, yet TCRdb's version contains in-frame clones alone and is incomplete. The data contain about 79,000 clones, 80% to 95% of them singletons. The input for sequencing was CD4+ or CD8+ T cells sorted from blood, taken in a trial of the OX40 agonist ivuxolimab. These receptor sequences come from an adult with an advanced solid tumor such as melanoma, head and neck, liver or kidney cancer.

The chain is built from TRBV9 and TRBJ2-7; 10 bases match TRBD2. This CDR3 is 16 amino acids long. In germline, CDR1 is SGDLS, CDR2 YYNGEE. The V and J ends lost 0 bases and 1 base, in that order; junction bases with no gene match: 4. Here the CDR3 reads CASSVGVAGGSYEQYF. The CDR3 DNA reads as TGTGCCAGCAGCGTAGGGGTAGCGGGAGGATCCTACGAGCAGTACTTC. Filled out from reference TRBV9 and TRBJ2-7, the complete variable domain reads DSGVTQTPKHLITATGQRVTLRCSPRSGDLSVYWYQQSLDQGLQFLIQYYNGEERAKGNILERFSAQQFPDLHSELNLSSLELGDSALYFCASSVGVAGGSYEQYFGPGTRLTVT.

The genes are TRBV6-5 and TRBJ2-1, with no clear D. Germline assignment: CDR1 MNHEY and CDR2 SVGAGI. The V end lost 2 bases, the J end lost 3 bases, and 8 bases lay between the germline ends. The CDR3 spans 14 residues. CDR3 region: CASSYGRSYNEQFF. The CDR3 nucleotides are TGTGCCAGCAGTTACGGCAGAAGCTACAATGAGCAGTTCTTC.

This chain links TRBV5-1 with TRBJ2-7; 7 bases match TRBD2. Trimming at V came to 4 bases and at J to 0 bases, leaving 7 bases not matched to a gene. The CDR3 consists of 15 residues. Germline V lookup: CDR1 SGHRS, CDR2 YFSETQ. The CDR3 bases are TGCGCCAGCAGCCTGATCTCTAGCGGCTCCTACGAGCAGTACTTC. Residues: CASSLISSGSYEQYF.

The rearrangement uses TRBV30 and TRBJ1-1, with unresolved D. Trimming left V 4 bases short and J 4 bases short, with 13 bases between. The CDR3 sequence is 13 residues long. Per the germline V gene, CDR1 is GTSNPN and CDR2 is SVGIG (reference sequence). In nucleotides, the CDR3 is TGTGCCTGGAACCACGGGAAGGCCACTGAAGCTTTCTTT. Encoded protein: CAWNHGKATEAFF.

V is TRBV6-5 and J is TRBJ2-5; D possibly corresponds to TRBD2 (5 bases). Trimming took 4 bases from V and 1 from J, leaving 7 bases between them. This CDR3 is 13 amino acids long. CDR1 and CDR2 (germline): MNHEY, SVGAGI. The CDR3 region has the DNA TGTGCCAGCAGTTCCCGGGGCCAAGAGACCCAGTACTTC. Translating it yields CASSSRGQETQYF.

J is TRBJ2-7 and V is TRBV7-9, with TRBD2 as a possible D gene (5 bases). This CDR3 has 13 amino acids. V shed 5 bases and J shed 2 bases, with 10 bases lying between them. In germline, CDR1 is SEHNR, CDR2 FQNEAQ (reference sequence). CDR3 coding DNA: TGTGCCAGCAGCCTCGGGATTACCTACGAGCAGTACTTC. Its translation is CASSLGITYEQYF.

The gene calls are TRBV4-1 and TRBJ2-7, with unresolved D. The V end was cut by 0 bases, the J end by 7 bases, with 16 bases between. This CDR3 is 15 amino acids long. Per the germline V gene, CDR1 is MGHRA and CDR2 is YSYEKL. CDR3 protein: CASSQDHGRVWEQYF. The CDR3 DNA reads as TGCGCCAGCAGCCAAGATCATGGCAGAGTCTGGGAGCAGTACTTC.

The chain has TRBV5-1 and TRBJ1-3, with 8 positions matching TRBD1. The CDR3 covers 19 residues. Germline V gene data show CDR1 as SGHRS and CDR2 as YFSETQ. Trimming took 4 bases from V and 0 from J; bases not matched to a gene: 15. The CDR3 reads CASSAQGQGIYDSGNTIYF. For the CDR3, the DNA is TGCGCCAGCAGCGCACAAGGACAGGGAATCTACGACTCTGGAAACACCATATATTTT.

This clone came up a few times. The rearrangement uses TRBV2 and TRBJ2-1, with 10 bases lining up with TRBD2. CDR3 length: 18 residues. Unmatched junction bases numbered 9, after V lost 0 bases and J lost 4 bases. Germline V gene data show CDR1 as SNHLY and CDR2 as FYNNEI. The CDR3 region is CASSEALWTSGKYNEQFF. DNA of the CDR3: TGTGCCAGCAGTGAAGCGCTCTGGACTAGCGGTAAATACAATGAGCAGTTCTTC.

This chain joins TRBV11-2 and TRBJ2-5; 7 nucleotides match TRBD2. The CDR3 loop spans 17 amino acids. J lost 4 bases, V lost 5 bases, and 16 bases had no gene match. Germline CDR1 and CDR2: SGHAT and FQNNGV. The CDR3 protein is CASSRTGARDYLETQYF. The CDR3 region has the DNA TGTGCCAGCAGCCGCACCGGGGCGCGGGACTACTTAGAGACCCAGTACTTC.

The chain uses TRBV7-9 and TRBJ2-1, with 8 bases matching TRBD1. From germline, CDR1 is SEHNR and CDR2 FQNEAQ (reference sequence). The CDR3 extends over 17 amino acids. The V segment lost 5 bases and the J segment 0 bases; nucleotides outside the gene matches: 9. The CDR3 DNA reads TGTGCCAGCAGCCGGGGACAGGTAATGAGCTCCTACAATGAGCAGTTCTTC. This sequence encodes CASSRGQVMSSYNEQFF.

V and J are TRBV14 and TRBJ2-7; D uncertain. Trimming pared 6 bases from V and 4 bases from J, leaving 16 bases between. Germline V gene sequence: CDR1 SGHDN, CDR2 FVKESK. CDR3 length equals 14 residues. DNA for the CDR3: TGTGCCAGCAGTCCACAAGCACCCCAGTACGAGCAGTACTTC. This codes for CASSPQAPQYEQYF.

CDR3 sequence (DNA): TGTGCCAGCAGCGTGGGAGGCTACTCCTACAATGAGCAGTTCTTC. Its translation is CASSVGGYSYNEQFF. This chain joins TRBV11-2 and TRBJ2-1; D is perhaps TRBD2 (6 bases). V was cut by 5 bases and J by 0 bases, with 11 bases left in between. This CDR3 is 15 amino acids long. Germline loops: CDR1 SGHAT, CDR2 FQNNGV.

V and J are TRBV7-2 and TRBJ2-3, with 8 positions matching TRBD2. Per the germline V gene, CDR1 is SGHTA and CDR2 is FQGNSA. The junction had 10 bases not matched to a gene; V was cut back by 4 bases and J by 1 base. This CDR3 is built from 17 residues. The CDR3 spells CASSSQLAGWGTDTQYF. The CDR3 nucleotides are TGTGCCAGCAGCTCCCAGCTAGCGGGCTGGGGCACAGATACGCAGTATTTT.

This chain links TRBV5-8 with TRBJ2-5; D not certain. Germline CDR1 and CDR2: SGHTS and YDEGEE. V gave up 10 bases and J gave up 6 bases, with 13 bases separating them. CDR3 length: 11 amino acids. The CDR3 DNA reads as TGTGCCGGGCTCACGGCGAAGACCCAGTACTTC. This codes for CAGLTAKTQYF.

The chain couples TRBV5-4 to TRBJ2-5; weak D call: TRBD1 (6 bases). Trimming removed 3 bases from V and 5 bases from J, with 23 bases in between. The CDR3 runs 17 residues. The germline gives CDR1 SGHNT, CDR2 YYREEE (reference sequence). The CDR3 is CASSSQTGTRAGETQYF. In DNA form, the CDR3 reads TGTGCCAGCAGCTCCCAGACAGGCACCCGGGCAGGGGAGACCCAGTACTTC. Full variable domain (rest looked up from reference TRBV5-4 and TRBJ2-5): ETGVTQSPTHLIKTRGQQVTLRCSSQSGHNTVSWYQQALGQGPQFIFQYYREEENGRGNFPPRFSGLQFPNYSSELNVNALELDDSALYLCASSSQTGTRAGETQYFGPGTRLLVL.

This chain links TRBV19 with TRBJ2-5; 8 bases match TRBD1. CDR1 and CDR2 from the germline V gene are LNHDA and SQIVND (reference sequence). This CDR3 contains 14 residues. J gave up 4 bases and V 4 bases, and 5 bases lay outside the gene matches. CDR3 nucleotide sequence: TGTGCCAGTAGTAGGGGACAGGCCGGAGAGACCCAGTACTTC. Translating gives CASSRGQAGETQYF.